These T cell receptor beta chains were read from a single sample in a study of T cells in Graves' hyperthyroidism and ophthalmopathy. Via MiXCR, TCRdb re-called the multiplex PCR reads, giving one row per CDR3 protein. The repertoire includes about 600,000 distinct CDR3 sequences, around 13% of them detected once, and roughly an eighth sits in the top ten. Sequencing used blood. These receptors all come from a woman in her forties or fifties with Graves' ophthalmopathy. CDR3s include the opening cysteine and the closing phenylalanine or tryptophan. D genes are given only for firm matches.

TRBV7-3 | 14 | TRBD1 | CASSLTTGGDGYTF
TRBV20-1 | 13 | . | CSALQGRVQPQHF
TRBV28 | 16 | TRBD2 | CASSQAPGTSGLEQFF
TRBV5-1 | 16 | . | CASRRPTGEANEKLFF
TRBV5-5 | 17 | TRBD1 | CASSLGLTGGLNYGYTF
TRBV28 | 16 | TRBD2 | CASSLVTGGLTDTQYF
TRBV20-1 | 12 | . | CSARAGGDEQFF
TRBV14 | 15 | . | CASSHKGMQAGELVF
TRBV5-1 | 15 | TRBD1 | CASSSQGANTGELFF
TRBV19 | 18 | . | CASSPHQTLIRFTDTQYF
TRBV18 | 13 | . | CASSLDNGETQYF
TRBV7-2 | 20 | TRBD1 | CASSFADRQGAFLWQETQYF
TRBV30 | 13 | TRBD2 | CAWTSGREDTQYF
TRBV9 | 13 | . | CASSAGPGGEQYF
TRBV7-3 | 16 | TRBD1 | CASSLYPRQGNYGYTF
TRBV11-2 | 15 | TRBD2 | CASSFLAGGGDTQYF
TRBV19 | 15 | TRBD1 | CASSIRQGNNQPQHF